This T cell receptor (beta chain) was retrieved from a study of blood T cells in healthy people across ages. Study-level information: About one barcoded TCR beta cDNA was captured per two T cells. Whole-study results and caveats: In older individuals, TCR beta diversity per million T cells was lower, falling roughly linearly with age. There was no known CMV status for donors, so expanded clonotype changes were possibly confounded. Estimated diversity, derived from one million T cells, was regarded as an underestimate.

A sample-barcoded 5' primer and a J-beta primer mix were used in a second PCR of about 7 to 12 cycles. MiXCR was run by TCRdb on the 5' RACE reads, yielding one entry per CDR3 protein. The table has hundreds of thousands of distinct CDR3 sequences, about 21% seen once; the top ten hold roughly 3.7%. V lost 0 bases, J lost 1 base, and 13 bases lay in between. Looked up from germline, CDR1 is LGHNA and CDR2 is YSLEER. CDR3 length: 16 amino acids. In its sample, this clonotype was seen many times. Its antigen remains unknown. Sequenced sample: blood. This receptor was obtained from a man aged 70 or older in good health. The chain combines TRBV4-3 with TRBJ2-7, with D tentatively TRBD1 (6 bases). The CDR3: CASSQDLGQGSYEQYF. The DNA for the CDR3 is TGCGCCAGCAGCCAAGATTTGGGGCAGGGGTCCTACGAGCAGTACTTC.